This T cell receptor (beta chain) was found in a study of T-cell memory formation after mild COVID-19. V was pared by 5 bases and J by 4 bases, with 7 bases of the junction left unmatched. CDR3 size: 14 residues. CDR1 SNHLY and CDR2 FYNNEI come from the germline V gene. MiXCR was run by TCRdb on the 5' RACE reads, yielding one entry per CDR3 protein. The repertoire holds roughly 120,000 distinct CDR3 sequences, with about 17% as singletons. This clonotype was counted only a few times. This TCR derives from an adult woman who had mild COVID-19 (a few samples of this study predate the infection). Cell type and time point are not known. V is TRBV2 and J is TRBJ1-2; 7 bases are shared with TRBD1. The specimen was PBMCs or a T cell subset sorted from them (not recorded which). This CDR3 is CASSPGTALYGYTF. The DNA for the CDR3 is TGTGCCAGCAGTCCCGGGACAGCCCTCTATGGCTACACCTTC.